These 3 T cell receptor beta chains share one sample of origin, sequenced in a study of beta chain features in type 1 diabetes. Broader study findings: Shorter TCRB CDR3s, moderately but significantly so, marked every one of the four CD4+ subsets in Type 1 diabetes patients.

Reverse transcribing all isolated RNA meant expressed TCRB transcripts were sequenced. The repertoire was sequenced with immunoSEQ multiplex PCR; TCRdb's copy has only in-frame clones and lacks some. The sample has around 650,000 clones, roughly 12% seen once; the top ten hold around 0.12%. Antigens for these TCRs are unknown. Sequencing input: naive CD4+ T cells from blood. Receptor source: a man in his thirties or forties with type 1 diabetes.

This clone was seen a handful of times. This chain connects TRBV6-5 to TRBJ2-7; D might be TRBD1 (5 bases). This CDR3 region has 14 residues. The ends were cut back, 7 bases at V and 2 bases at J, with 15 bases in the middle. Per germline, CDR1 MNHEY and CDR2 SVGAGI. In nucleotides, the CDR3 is TGTGCCAGCACCCGAGACAGCGTAACCTACGAGCAGTACTTC. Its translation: CASTRDSVTYEQYF.

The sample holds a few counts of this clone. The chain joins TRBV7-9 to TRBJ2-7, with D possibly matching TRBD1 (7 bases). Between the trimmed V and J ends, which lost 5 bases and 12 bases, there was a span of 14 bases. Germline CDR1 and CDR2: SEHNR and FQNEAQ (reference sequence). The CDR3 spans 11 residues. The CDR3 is CASSPNRGLYF. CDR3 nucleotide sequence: TGTGCCAGCAGCCCCAACAGGGGACTGTACTTC.

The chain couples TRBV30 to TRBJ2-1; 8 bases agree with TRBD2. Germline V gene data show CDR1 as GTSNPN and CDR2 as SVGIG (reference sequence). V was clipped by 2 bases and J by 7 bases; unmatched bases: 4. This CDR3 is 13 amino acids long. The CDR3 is CAWSSGGGNEQFF. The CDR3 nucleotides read TGTGCCTGGAGTAGCGGGGGAGGGAATGAGCAGTTCTTC.